This T cell receptor beta chain was sequenced for a study of cytomegalovirus exposure and HLA in healthy donors. Study results and limitations: High sensitivity and specificity were reportedly achieved when the classifier diagnosed cytomegalovirus status. A later analysis, which compared TCR beta chains of equal frequency, found the HLA-associated ones more clonally expanded.

With regard to this clone: Antigen specificity is unknown.

It was with 60 Vbeta and 13 Jbeta primers that the PCR ran. Sequencing used immunoSEQ multiplex PCR; TCRdb keeps in-frame clones, though not all of them. The sample lists about 140,000 clones, just under 80% occurring once. Healthy bone marrow donors formed the donor group. The V gene end was trimmed by 0 bases and the J gene end by 10 bases; junction bases not matched to a gene: 10. Germline assignment: CDR1 SGHKS and CDR2 YYEKEE (reference sequence). CDR3 size: 16 residues. The sequence came from a man between 25 and 39 years old in good health and CMV-seronegative. The rearrangement links TRBV5-5 to TRBJ1-4, with 9 bases aligning to TRBD1. Sequencing was performed on PBMCs. In DNA form, the CDR3 reads TGTGCCAGCAGCTTGGGCACCGGGACAGGGTATGCAAAACTGTTTTTT. Protein: CASSLGTGTGYAKLFF.